The clone carrying this TCR beta chain was seen once. Its antigen is unknown. The data were taken from a study of regulatory T cells in long-lasting Graves disease. Time point defined: newly diagnosed GD, antithyroid drugs for less than 3 months. Extracted RNA from PBMCs served as the source of the TCR library. Study conclusions and caveats: Persistent Graves' disease cases displayed lower TCR diversity than newly diagnosed ones.

Combining iRepertoire HTBI primers with Arm-PCR of CDR3 regions, the authors built TCR beta libraries. TCRdb processed the multiplex PCR reads anew with MiXCR; each CDR3 protein has one entry. The repertoire holds 450,000 to 650,000 distinct CDR3 sequences, with 15% to 20% as singletons. This sample also belongs to another study, concerning T cells in Graves' hyperthyroidism and ophthalmopathy. That source notes: Separation of ophthalmopathy from stable hyperthyroidism was achieved by a 13 V-J model.

The specimen comprised peripheral blood mononuclear cells (PBMCs), sampled at new diagnosis, from a patient treated with antithyroid drugs. This clonotype was sampled from a woman aged 40 to 65 with Graves disease.

In nucleotides, the CDR3 is TGCAGCGCACTGGAGAGGGAGAATGAGCAGTTCTTC. It translates to CSALERENEQFF. The chain joins TRBV20-1 to TRBJ2-1; tentatively, D is TRBD2 (5 bases). CDR1 is DFQATT, CDR2 SNEGSKA, per germline (reference sequence). There are 12 residues in the CDR3.